A selection of T cell receptor beta chains follows, all from one sample in a study of T cell clones after liver transplantation. Repertoires were generated with immunoSEQ multiplex PCR, while TCRdb's copy carries only in-frame clones and drops some. The table includes some 80,000 clones, less than 90% detected once. The sample was CD4+ T cells from blood, taken less than 50 months after liver transplant. These receptors all stem from a human patient who received a liver transplant. The graft donor may account for some of the T cells. CDR3s include the opening cysteine and the closing phenylalanine or tryptophan. The D gene is left open where the match is weak. Some rows mark clone size as missing; the rest say once, few, many or name a class of expanded clone.

clone_size d_call j_call v_call cdr3_nt cdr3_aa
. . TRBJ2-7 TRBV19 TGTGCCAGTAGGGCCCCATCCTACGAGCAGTACTTC CASRAPSYEQYF
. . TRBJ1-5 TRBV6-1 TGTGCCATTCGTCCAGGTAATCAGCCCCAGCATTTT CAIRPGNQPQHF
once . TRBJ1-1 TRBV19 TGTGCCAGTAGTATAGGCGGGGGGGCCACTGAAGCTTTCTTT CASSIGGGATEAFF
once TRBD2 TRBJ2-3 TRBV18 TGTGCCAGCTCACCTAGCGGGGGCCAGCGAGATACGCAGTATTTT CASSPSGGQRDTQYF
. TRBD2 TRBJ2-2 TRBV2 TGTGCCGTCGGTTTGGGACTAGTGAACACCGGGGAGCTGTTTTTT CAVGLGLVNTGELFF
. . TRBJ1-6 TRBV6-1 TGTGCCATGGCCTCCTATAATTCACCCCTCCACTTT CAMASYNSPLHF
. . TRBJ2-7 TRBV28 TGTGCCAGCAGTTGGGACCCCGCCTACGAGCAGTACTTC CASSWDPAYEQYF
. TRBD2 TRBJ2-1 TRBV28 TGTGCCAGCAGTTCAGTGACTAGCGGGAGCTTTGAGCAGTTCTTC CASSSVTSGSFEQFF
. TRBD2 TRBJ2-1 TRBV7-2 TGTGCCAGCAGCTTCACTAGCGGGGGGAGAGGCGATGAGCAGTTCTTC CASSFTSGGRGDEQFF
. . TRBJ1-1 TRBV4-3 TGCGCCAGCAGCCAAGAGGCCGGACGCACTGAAGCTTTCTTT CASSQEAGRTEAFF